This T cell receptor (beta chain) was sequenced in a study of blood T cells in healthy people across ages. A second about 6 to 11 cycle PCR used barcoded and J-beta primers. TCRdb called the 5' RACE reads again in MiXCR, with one record for every CDR3 protein. The sample carries about 1.5 million distinct CDR3 sequences, under 55% recorded once. Germline-derived CDR1 and CDR2 are DFQATT and SNEGSKA (reference sequence). The CDR3 contains 16 residues. Losses at the gene ends were 5 bases for V and 8 bases for J; bases not matched to a gene: 12. The specimen sequenced was blood. This clonotype originated in a woman between 18 and 29 years old in good health. The chain couples TRBV20-1 to TRBJ2-1; 13 bases line up with TRBD2. The CDR3 loop reads CSAYLLLAGGADEQFF. CDR3 DNA sequence: TGCAGTGCTTACCTCTTACTAGCGGGGGGGGCGGATGAGCAGTTCTTC.